Listed below are T cell receptor beta chains from one sample, sequenced in a study of T-cell memory formation after mild COVID-19. TCRdb recomputed calls from the 5' RACE reads with MiXCR, one row per CDR3 protein. This table holds about 470,000 distinct CDR3 sequences, roughly 25% found once. The sequenced sample consisted of PBMCs or a T cell subset sorted from them (not recorded which). The receptors were sampled from an adult woman who had mild COVID-19 (a few samples of this study predate the infection). Cell type and time point are not known. Each CDR3 is given without its conserved first and last residue.

>TRBV5-1
ASSFRWEMNTGELF
>TRBV7-2
ASRAGSTDTQY
>TRBV18
ASSPPGATEAF
>TRBV7-3
ASSPTGGLAGVRDTDTQY
>TRBV6-6
ASQVAGAGGTDTQY
>TRBV10-3
AISRRQDQETQY
>TRBV7-9
ASSRLAVSYNEQF
>TRBV7-6
AVGGTGRDYGYT
>TRBV21-1
ASSKTGTPAYNEQF
>TRBV19
ASSIEGAGRQPQH
>TRBV6-2/TRBV6-3
ASSYLNSPAQH
>TRBV20-1
SARDGTRGANEQF
>TRBV12-3/TRBV12-4
ASSFTGEQY
>TRBV4-2
ASSPPSGTSTDTQY
>TRBV12-3/TRBV12-4
ASSLDRLAGVPAQETQY
>TRBV12-3/TRBV12-4
ASRTGLAGQYNEQF
>TRBV12-3/TRBV12-4
ASRRKGGEKLF
>TRBV29-1
SAVRFGTSGRMNEQF
>TRBV7-9
ASSLGGVTEQF
>TRBV7-9
ASSTAHNEQF
>TRBV6-1
ASRSGLAETQY
>TRBV7-2
ASSLIAGEWETQY
>TRBV18
ASSPRTGARTSGANVLT
>TRBV5-1
ASIESGELF
>TRBV15
ATSNLYEQY
>TRBV4-1
ASSQPTGTMKYNEQF
>TRBV6-5
ASSYSRQSNYGYT
>TRBV18
ASSPFTTATYEQY
>TRBV14
ASSLRQNTGELF
>TRBV20-1
SARDREYEQY
>TRBV24-1
ATRPNLLAGAEEQY
>TRBV7-8
ASSRPSSGRGDTQY
>TRBV20-1
SAQTVNEQF
>TRBV19
ASSPERGSSYEQY
>TRBV7-3
ASSSSGLAGLDEQF
>TRBV11-3
ASSLALGPEETQY
>TRBV7-9
ASSVGGSDEQY
>TRBV11-3
ASSLARDNEQY
>TRBV9
ASSVGGQSTDTQY
>TRBV30
AWSVQGQYNEQF
>TRBV3-1
ASSPTEAPRSEAF
>TRBV3-1
ASSPLSGQGLDTQY
>TRBV7-9
ASSLAGLHSYEQY
>TRBV6-2/TRBV6-3
ASSSLRGTGGAVTEAF
>TRBV3-1
ASSPRDRPNTEAF
>TRBV4-1
ASSQHTGGLGYEQY
>TRBV4-2
ASSQPLAQRGGDNEQF
>TRBV12-3/TRBV12-4
ASSFDARSGNTIY
>TRBV12-3/TRBV12-4
ASAKGETQY
>TRBV7-6
ASSSHDWDEQY
>TRBV19
ASSITVNTDTQY
>TRBV7-9
ASSPGQGSSPLH
>TRBV5-1
ASREVQVTGELF
>TRBV19
ASRQGRATGELF
>TRBV5-1
ASSLALAYTGELF